Reported below is one T cell receptor beta chain. These data belong to a study of naive and memory T cell subsets. From germline, CDR1 is MDHEN and CDR2 SYDVKM. V dropped 7 bases and J dropped 0 bases, with 13 bases sitting between them. The CDR3 spans 15 residues. Both TRBC1 and TRBC2 were covered by a beta constant-region primer of two equimolar oligonucleotides. Ligation attached a single-stranded oligonucleotide with a 12-nucleotide UMI and the SP2 primer to the cDNA 3' end. Ligated cDNA was amplified by four rounds of PCR with nested alpha and beta constant-region primers and SP2. Using its own MiXCR run on the UMI-ligation and nested PCR reads, TCRdb lists one record per CDR3 protein. The sample lists around 160,000 distinct CDR3 sequences, over 15% occurring once.

This clonotype was sampled from a human donor in good health. The chain is built from TRBV28 and TRBJ2-1; no firm D call. Specimen: naive CD4+ T cells from blood. Here the CDR3 reads CASNLDFSSYNEQFF. As DNA, the CDR3 is TGTGCCAGCAATCTTGACTTCAGCTCCTACAATGAGCAGTTCTTC.